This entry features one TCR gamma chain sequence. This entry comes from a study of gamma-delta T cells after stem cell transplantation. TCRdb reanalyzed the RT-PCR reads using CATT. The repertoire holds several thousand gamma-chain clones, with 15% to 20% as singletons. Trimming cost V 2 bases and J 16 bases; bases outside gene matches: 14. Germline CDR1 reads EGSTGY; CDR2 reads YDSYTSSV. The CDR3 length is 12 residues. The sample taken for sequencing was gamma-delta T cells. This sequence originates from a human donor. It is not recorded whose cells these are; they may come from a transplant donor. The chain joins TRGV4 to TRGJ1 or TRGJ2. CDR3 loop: CATWDDWWGKLF. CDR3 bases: TGTGCCACCTGGGATGATTGGTGGGGGAAGCTCTTT.